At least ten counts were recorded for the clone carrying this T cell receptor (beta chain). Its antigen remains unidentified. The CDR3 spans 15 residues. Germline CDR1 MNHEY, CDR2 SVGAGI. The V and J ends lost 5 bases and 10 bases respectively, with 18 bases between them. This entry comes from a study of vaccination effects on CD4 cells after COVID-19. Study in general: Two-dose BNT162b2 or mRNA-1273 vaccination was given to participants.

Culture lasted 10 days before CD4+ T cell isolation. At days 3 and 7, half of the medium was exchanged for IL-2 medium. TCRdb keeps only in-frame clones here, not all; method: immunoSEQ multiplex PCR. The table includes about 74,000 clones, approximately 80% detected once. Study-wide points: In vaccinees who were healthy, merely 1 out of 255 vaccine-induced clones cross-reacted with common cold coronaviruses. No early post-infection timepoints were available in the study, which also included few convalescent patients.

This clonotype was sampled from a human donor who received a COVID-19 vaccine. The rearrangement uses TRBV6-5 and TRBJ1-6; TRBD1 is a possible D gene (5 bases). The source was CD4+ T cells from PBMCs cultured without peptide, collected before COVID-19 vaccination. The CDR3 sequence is CASSPQGSYGSPLHF. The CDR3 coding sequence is TGTGCCAGCAGTCCGCAGGGATCCTACGGCTCACCCCTCCACTTT.